Listed below are T cell receptor beta chains from one sample, sequenced in a study of T-cell reconstitution after alpha-beta-depleted transplantation in children. Each CDR3 protein is one row after TCRdb ran MiXCR on the PCR reads. The sample consists of about 7,400 distinct CDR3 sequences, about 32% of them appearing once. The input for sequencing was peripheral blood, taken 60 days after TCRalphabeta/CD19-depleted stem cell transplant. These receptors were obtained from a boy in the first two years of life who had a stem cell transplant for SCID, so the T cells may come from the graft donor. Each CDR3 is given with its conserved first and last residue. The order of the fields is CDR3 protein, V gene, J gene.

CASSLGPSGANVLTF	TRBV5-1	TRBJ2-6
CASSLSLQSYNEQFF	TRBV5-1	TRBJ2-1
CASSLGASRGNTIYF	TRBV7-9	TRBJ1-3
CASSPVGSGSRIGTDTQYF	TRBV5-1	TRBJ2-3
CATSEGGLYEQYF	TRBV24-1	.
CASSTRTSGISTDTQYF	TRBV5-6	TRBJ2-3
CSVGERITDTQYF	TRBV20-1	TRBJ2-3
CASSYPGGGKHNEQFF	TRBV4-1	TRBJ2-1
CATSHGGTSTYNEQFF	TRBV24-1	TRBJ2-1
CASSHTRHSGLRNTEAFF	TRBV4-2	TRBJ1-1
CASSIGRNTEAFF	TRBV5-1	TRBJ1-1
CASSLPRQANSGANVLTF	TRBV5-1	TRBJ2-6
CASSFSREQETQYF	TRBV12-3/TRBV12-4	TRBJ2-5
CASRSARVNTEAFF	TRBV7-9	TRBJ1-1
CASGQRESGNIQYF	TRBV4-1	TRBJ2-4
CASSLGGSGHEQYF	TRBV13	TRBJ2-7
CASSHKPGQGATNEKLFF	TRBV28	TRBJ1-4
CASSPRKGHNEQFF	TRBV27	TRBJ2-1
CASSLVGQGIFHEQYF	TRBV7-9	TRBJ2-7
CASSDHRGLYGYTF	TRBV2	TRBJ1-2
CASSQAGTDTQYF	TRBV3-1	TRBJ2-3
CASSPWASSGGRELFF	TRBV5-1	TRBJ2-2
CASSLRGQGAIYEQYF	TRBV7-9	TRBJ2-7
CASSRRGWDYEQYF	TRBV19	TRBJ2-7
CAWSGPSGEYNEQFF	TRBV30	TRBJ2-1
CASSQDRGADTQYF	TRBV4-2	TRBJ2-3
CASSTPADTEAFF	TRBV12-3/TRBV12-4	TRBJ1-1